This T cell receptor (beta chain) was observed in a study of cytomegalovirus exposure and HLA in healthy donors (dated by TCRdb to 2015 to 2018). The study in broad terms: An earlier analysis of approximately 550 of the donors reported roughly 270 Gb of sequence data and some 120 million unique TCR beta sequences from some 180 million T cells. Approximately 300 gigabases of sequencing data and approximately 80 million unique TCR sequences were included in an early release covering about 600 HLA-typed donors. Of the approximately 400 genotyped donors, around 81% fell in the genetic ancestry cluster associated with self-reported Caucasian donors. The study was designed to test whether signatures of past pathogen exposure could be identified by cataloging public T cell receptors. Using immunosequencing, the study profiled T cell repertoires from fewer than 850 subjects and related those repertoires to cytomegalovirus serostatus. In addition to the first cohort of 666 subjects, a separate validation cohort of 100 to 150 different subjects was used. The study combined high-throughput TCR immunosequencing, statistical association of individual TCRs with disease status, and machine learning to predict cytomegalovirus infection status. A later analysis re-analyzed previously published TCR beta repertoires from about 600 donors and added high-resolution HLA genotyping to study TCR occurrence patterns. Rather than using new phenotypic data, the later analysis identified candidate immune exposures from TCR beta sequences and from how often those sequences occurred across donors. An earlier analysis of several hundred of the donors used high-throughput TCR beta sequencing to judge whether each TCR beta V gene segment behaved as functional or pseudogenic. Alongside the repertoire data, information on donor age, sex, ethnicity and CMV serostatus was compiled. A later genetic analysis used genome-wide SNP genotypes for about 60% of the roughly 700 donors, treating that subset as a discovery cohort. All discovery cohort repertoires had been generated using a single sequencing platform. Both class I and class II loci were covered by HLA typing, at four-digit resolution. Typing coverage varied by locus: about 620-630 donors for A, B, C, DRB1 and DQB1; about 520 for DQA1; nearly 610 for DPA1; 400 to 480 for DPB1. Roughly 5 DR-DQ haplotypes were handled as single units for association and clustering, since linkage in the cohort was strong. Across 300 to 500 genotyped donors of the cohort, an average of about 200,000 unique TCR beta nucleotide sequences per donor were sequenced, and 15% to 20% of those sequences were non-productive. Points the paper makes about the study in general: A cluster of highly shared sequence variants was judged likely to be a technical artifact of the sequencing pipeline. Three of the identified cytomegalovirus-associated TCR beta chains were confirmed in vitro to be specific for cytomegalovirus antigens. This cohort had only TCR beta chains sequenced, and the lack of alpha or paired-chain data limited which features could be detected. Because the 87-base-pair reads could not distinguish some IMGT-functional V segments, including TRBV6-2 and TRBV6-3, those segments were excluded. For the cohort, immune exposure information was limited to CMV serostatus. The classifier was reported to diagnose cytomegalovirus status with high specificity and sensitivity in both the original cohort and the validation cohort. Linkage disequilibrium might explain the correlated functional status among segregating V segments, but an unknown experimental factor could not be excluded. Across donors, most TCR sequences were observed very rarely, whereas some public TCRs were present in many individuals. A later analysis reported that several top co-occurrence clusters appeared linked to parvovirus B19, influenza, CMV and Epstein-Barr virus. Specific HLA alleles were associated with more than 15,000 TCR beta sequences at a false discovery rate of 0.05 in a later analysis. Because HLA typing was missing for some donors at each locus, association tests included only the typed subset. In a later analysis, most CMV-associated TCR beta chains were found to appear HLA-restricted, with HLA associations seemingly driven largely by CMV exposure. An association between a missense DCLRE1C variant and V-gene and J-gene trimming of TCR beta chains was found in a later genetic analysis and replicated in an independent cohort. When HLA alleles, especially DR and DQ, strongly co-occurred, TCR associations were difficult to assign to individual alleles. A further reported finding was that TCR beta sequences accurately predicted the HLA-A and HLA-B alleles for most subjects in the first cohort. Compared with the 666-donor mean, donors in an Asian-associated ancestry cluster had fewer N-insertions in productive TCRs, according to a later genetic analysis. A total of roughly 160 TCR beta chains were listed by the study as associated with cytomegalovirus. Compared with equally common non-associated chains, HLA-associated TCR beta chains in a later analysis were more clonally expanded and had lower generation probabilities. Presence/absence analyses assumed roughly uniform sequencing depth across donors, an assumption that may not hold. In a later analysis, the rate of TCR association differed among HLA loci, with DRB1 alleles having the most associated TCRs and HLA-C alleles having the fewest. The authors suggested that the approach could potentially be extended to other disease states and immunological phenotypes. An earlier analysis of approximately 530 of the donors showed that most TCR beta V segments appeared in productive rearrangements either about 87% or about 30% of the time, which broadly matched IMGT annotations. Because counts were too low, about 18 rarely observed V segments, including chromosome 9 orphons, were excluded from the earlier analysis of 587 of the donors.

The library was made by the immunoSEQ multiplex PCR assay. For the multiplex PCR, a mixture combining 60 forward primers for TCR Vbeta segments and 13 reverse primers for TCR Jbeta segments was used. The CDR3 region of rearranged TCR beta genes was amplified from genomic DNA with a multiplex PCR assay. Amplified TCR beta libraries were sequenced as 87-base-pair reads on the Illumina HiSeq System. From the authors' description of their analysis: Across the roughly 670 repertoires, a later analysis counted approximately 75 million unique TCR beta chains, approximately 10 million of which were shared by at least two donors. To remove PCR and sequencing errors, raw reads were error-corrected and collapsed into unique sequences using a nearest-neighbor algorithm that merged closely related sequences. V, D and J gene segments were assigned by aligning CDR3 sequences to IMGT reference sequences. For a sequence to be retained, a match of at least six nucleotides to both a V gene segment and a J gene segment was required. Rearrangements were classified as productive when the CDR3 lacked stop codons and remained in frame with V and J, and all other rearrangements were classified as non-productive. Following IMGT convention, CDR3 was defined as the stretch from the second conserved V-encoded cysteine to the conserved J-encoded phenylalanine. The earlier analysis of about 590 of the donors excluded sequences that lacked an unambiguous match to a single V gene segment. An earlier analysis of 500 to 600 of the donors classified V segments as functional when productive rearrangements were above 56.7% and as segregating when the standard deviation between donors was above 5%. To diagnose cytomegalovirus status from the catalog of TCR beta chain sequences, a statistical classification framework was built. V and J gene assignment, in a later analysis, came from comparing TCR nucleotide sequences with IMGT/GENE-DB human TR gene sequences. Using the TCRdist pipeline, a later analysis assigned CDR3 sequences along with most-parsimonious VDJ recombination scenarios. In a later analysis, each TCR beta chain was defined by its CDR3 amino acid sequence together with its V-gene family, and reads lacking a unique V-gene family were excluded. To address suspected cross-contamination and a sequencing artifact, a later analysis removed some 620 highly shared, low-generation-probability nucleotide sequences. In a later analysis, a clonal expansion index was calculated for each public chain from normalized within-repertoire ranks of inferred template counts. A later analysis computed generation probabilities with a VDJ recombination model fitted to out-of-frame rearrangements, and checked the results against IGoR. In a later analysis, hypergeometric tests were used to score TCR-TCR, TCR-HLA and TCR-CMV co-occurrence, with a repertoire-size bias correction applied to TCR pairs. A later analysis estimated false discovery rates by permuting HLA or CMV assignments 20 times. In a later analysis, co-occurring TCRs were grouped with DBSCAN, and TCRdist sequence similarity was added when clustering was performed within HLA-allele-positive subsets. Repertoires with fewer than 30,000 or more than 120,000 public chains were left out of co-occurrence clustering, as were about five repertoires with anomalous nucleotide sharing. TCRdb re-hosts the immuneACCESS table, in-frame sequences only. Its copies lack some clones; in the studies checked, an unresolved V gene accounts for under half of them, and the cause for the rest is not known. The DNA was the basis for D and trimming; V, J and clone size are from that table. The sample table holds 150,000 to 200,000 clones, of which roughly 70% were seen once. The ten biggest clones cover less than 8.5% of the sample.

Details on this clone: Its binding antigen is unknown. No clone much larger than this one lies a single base away; base qualities are absent.

V lost 0 bases and J lost 8 bases, and the count of bases not matched to a germline gene is 12. Via the germline V gene, CDR1 is SGHDN and CDR2 FVKESK. The CDR3 numbers 17 residues from cysteine through phenylalanine. The only DNA kept is the CDR3, 51 bases in frame from the first base. The cohort consisted of 666 healthy bone marrow donors. Cohort members were all nominally healthy when sampled, although unrecorded immune exposures were likely present. The donor was CMV seropositive and belonged to the group of more than 250 seropositive cohort members. Each donor provided a peripheral blood sample, and peripheral blood mononuclear cells were used for TCR beta sequencing. The Qiagen DNeasy Blood Extraction Kit was used to extract genomic DNA from the blood cell samples.

The sequence was obtained from a man aged 35-49 years in good health and CMV-seropositive. The sample taken for sequencing was PBMCs. The sequence links TRBV14 to TRBJ2-1; the central 8 bases match TRBD2. The encoded CDR3 is CASSQDSSGEGLDEQFF. Here is the DNA: TGTGCCAGCAGCCAAGATAGTAGCGGGGAAGGGTTAGATGAGCAGTTCTTC.